This is a list of T cell receptor beta chains from one sample in a study of T cells in Graves' hyperthyroidism and ophthalmopathy. TCRdb re-called the multiplex PCR reads through MiXCR, storing one row per CDR3 protein. The sample holds around 240,000 distinct CDR3 sequences, approximately 16% seen once. The sequenced sample was blood. All receptors come from a young woman with Graves' ophthalmopathy. Both conserved end residues are part of each CDR3. A D gene is named only where the DNA matches it firmly. Size is stated for part of the rows, as once, few or many counts, or as a class when the clone is expanded.

D gene	J gene	clone size	V gene	CDR3 DNA	CDR3 protein
-	TRBJ2-7	many	TRBV6-6	TGTGCCAGCAGTTACTCATACCAGGGCGAGCAGTACTTC	CASSYSYQGEQYF
TRBD2	TRBJ2-7	-	TRBV5-4	TGTGCCAGCAGCTTGGAAGCGGGAGAGACCTACGAGCAGTACTTC	CASSLEAGETYEQYF
-	TRBJ1-5	many	TRBV24-1	TGTGCCACCCCCAAGAAAGGGATTGGCAATCAGCCCCAGCATTTT	CATPKKGIGNQPQHF
-	TRBJ1-1	-	TRBV20-1	TGCAGTGCTAGAGATGGTAAGACAGGTCGGAACACTGAAGCTTTCTTT	CSARDGKTGRNTEAFF
-	TRBJ2-7	many	TRBV19	TGTGCCAGTAAAGTCGTAGGGGGCTCCTACGAGCAGTACTTC	CASKVVGGSYEQYF
TRBD2	TRBJ2-1	many	TRBV6-2/TRBV6-3	TGTGCCAGCAGTAGCGGGAGGCGGCTCAATGAGCAGTTCTTC	CASSSGRRLNEQFF
TRBD2	TRBJ2-1	-	TRBV5-1	TGCGCCAGCAGCTTGGCGGCTAGCGGGAGGGCCGATGAGCAGTTCTTC	CASSLAASGRADEQFF
TRBD1	TRBJ2-2	many	TRBV28	TGTGCCAGCAGGCGGGACAGGGGTGGGCAAGTTAGCACCGGGGAGCTGTTTTTT	CASRRDRGGQVSTGELFF
-	TRBJ1-1	many	TRBV6-4	TGTGCCAGCAGTGACTCATGGGAGCAGGGAGCTTTCTTT	CASSDSWEQGAFF
-	TRBJ2-1	many	TRBV27	TGTGCCAGCAGTTCACGGCCGCCCACTCTCGAGTTCTTC	CASSSRPPTLEFF
-	TRBJ2-7	-	TRBV15	TGTGCCACCAGCAGAGGGACAGGAGGGGTCCACGAGCAGTACTTC	CATSRGTGGVHEQYF
-	TRBJ1-5	many	TRBV3-1	TGTGCCAGCAGCCAAGATATGCGATATCAGCCCCAGCATTTT	CASSQDMRYQPQHF
-	TRBJ2-1	many	TRBV4-1	TGCGCCAGCAGCCAAGAGGGGTACAATGAGCAGTTCTTC	CASSQEGYNEQFF
-	TRBJ2-7	many	TRBV7-9	TGTGCCAGCAGCTTCGTGGGTAGCCATCACTCCTACGAGCAGTACTTC	CASSFVGSHHSYEQYF
-	TRBJ1-1	many	TRBV30	TGTGCCTGGAGTGACGGTGTGCGTGCTGAAGCTTTCTTT	CAWSDGVRAEAFF
TRBD1	TRBJ1-2	-	TRBV19	TGTGCCAGTAGTCCCCAGACAGGGTTGAGCGGCTACACCTTC	CASSPQTGLSGYTF
TRBD1	TRBJ1-2	many	TRBV15	TGTGCCACCAGCCCCCGACAGGGGGATAAGGGCTACACCTTC	CATSPRQGDKGYTF
-	TRBJ1-5	many	TRBV7-9	TGTGCCAGCAGCCCGCCAGGAGATAGCAATCAGCCCCAGCATTTT	CASSPPGDSNQPQHF
TRBD1	TRBJ1-2	-	TRBV12-3/TRBV12-4	TGTGCCAGCAGTAGACAGGGGGCAAGCGGCTACACCTTC	CASSRQGASGYTF
-	TRBJ2-7	many	TRBV28	TGTGCCAGCAGTACCCCAGCCTCGAACTCCTACGAGCAGTACTTC	CASSTPASNSYEQYF
-	TRBJ2-7	many	TRBV20-1	TGCAGTGCTAGAGATCCGCAGAGGACCAACGAGCAGTACTTC	CSARDPQRTNEQYF
TRBD2	TRBJ2-7	many	TRBV6-5	TGTGCCAGCAGTTACTCGGGCGGGAGGGCCCCCTACGAGCAGTACTTC	CASSYSGGRAPYEQYF
-	TRBJ2-7	many	TRBV6-1	TGTGCCAGCAGTTACCTTGCAGGGCCCTACGAGCAGTACTTC	CASSYLAGPYEQYF
-	TRBJ2-1	many	TRBV6-6	TGTGCCAGCAGTTACTCGGGGGGGGCCCAATGGTTACGTAGCAATGAGCAGTTCTTC	CASSYSGGAQWLRSNEQFF
TRBD2	TRBJ2-1	many	TRBV5-6	TGTGCCAGCAGCCCTGCACTAGCGGGGGGGATCTACAATGAGCAGTTCTTC	CASSPALAGGIYNEQFF